This T cell receptor beta chain was retrieved from a study of low-dose radiotherapy and immunotherapy resistance in tumors. Study summary: Cohort 2 patients were irradiated with 1 Gy every two weeks, reaching 13 Gy over 26 weeks. It was every two weeks, one day before radiation and immunotherapy, that intravenous cyclophosphamide 200 mg/m2 was given.

TRAV- and TRBV-specific primers were used for first-strand cDNA, which covered alpha and beta chains. A roughly 21-cycle PCR with a constant-region primer and V-primer adapter amplified TCRs. TCRdb reprocessed the reads with MiXCR, giving one entry per CDR3 protein. The sample carries 55,000 to 80,000 distinct CDR3 sequences, 26% recorded once. V was pared by 6 bases and J by 2 bases, with 13 bases between. The germline V gene has CDR1 MNHEY and CDR2 SMNVEV (reference sequence). The length of the CDR3 is 14 residues. In this sample, this clonotype turned up many times. The time point: before trial treatment. Every donor's regimen consisted of nivolumab, ipilimumab, aspirin, low-dose cyclophosphamide and low-dose radiotherapy. Advanced solid tumors lacking tumor-infiltrating lymphocytes were present in eligible patients.

The clonotype was recovered from a male donor with rectosigmoid adenocarcinoma. The chain recombines TRBV27 with TRBJ1-1; the D is unclear. Sequences were derived from PBMCs, sampled before treatment. The CDR3 here is CASRVLRSNTEAFF. The CDR3 region has the DNA TGTGCCAGCAGAGTTCTCAGGTCCAACACTGAAGCTTTCTTT.